One and the same sample provided the 32 T cell receptor beta chains below, sequenced in a study of T cells in women clearing cervical HPV infection. Measured with immunoSEQ multiplex PCR; TCRdb has only the in-frame clones, and not every one. This repertoire comprises more than 25,000 clones; its ten largest clones make up over 6.5%. Sequencing was carried out using blood buffy coat. These receptors were collected from a woman between 18 and 69 years old with a cervical HPV16 infection that either progressed to CIN3+ or cleared (not recorded which).

About this clone itself: The read halts 3 residues ahead of the CDR3 end, with the missing end drawn from the germline J gene. The J gene is TRBJ2-3, the V gene TRBV5-1, with a weak D call TRBD2 (6 bases). Trimming left V 0 bases short and J 5 bases short, with 10 bases between. The germline V gene encodes CDR1 SGHRS and CDR2 YFSETQ. The length of the CDR3 is 14 residues. CDR3 bases read: TGCGCCAGCAGCTTGGCTAGCGAGAAAGATACG. It translates to CASSLASEKDT. The entire CDR3 protein is CASSLASEKDTQYF.

Comments on this clone: With the read ending 3 residues before the CDR3 end, the germline J gene is used to fill in that end. V is TRBV5-1 and J is TRBJ2-1; 8 nucleotides agree with TRBD2. This CDR3 contains 15 residues. Looked up from germline, CDR1 is SGHRS and CDR2 is YFSETQ. Trimming removed 0 bases from V and 5 bases from J; junction bases left unmatched: 4. Incomplete CDR3 DNA: TGCGCCAGCAGCTTGGTAGCGGGGCGGAACAATGAG. It translates to CASSLVAGRNNE. The whole CDR3 sequence reads CASSLVAGRNNEQFF.

Remarks on this clone: Read sequence stops 3 residues before the CDR3 end, and the germline J gene provides the missing end. This chain uses TRBV11-3 with TRBJ1-1; 11 positions agree with TRBD1. The CDR3 runs 15 residues. The V gene end was trimmed by 5 bases and the J gene end by 3 bases; junction bases not matched to a gene: 5. CDR1 and CDR2 from the germline V gene are SGHNT and YENEEA. CDR3: CASSARDRGDTEAFF. The CDR3 bases that were read are TGTGCCAGCAGCGCCCGGGACAGGGGGGACACTGAA.

As to this clone: The read stops 3 residues short of the end of the CDR3; the missing end is completed from the germline J gene. J is TRBJ1-1 and V is TRBV29-1; unclear D gene. The CDR3 is 14 residues long. CDR1 is SQVTM and CDR2 is ANQGSEA in the germline V gene. Trimming removed 1 base from V and 0 bases from J, with 9 bases in between. The CDR3 bases that were read are TGCAGCGTTGAAGTAGATTCCATGAACACTGAA. This translates into CSVEVDSMNTE. The full CDR3 protein reads CSVEVDSMNTEAFF.

CDR3 bases read: TGTGCCAGTAGTCCCCCGGGGGGACTAGGA. Encoded protein: CASSPPGGLG. The whole CDR3 is CASSPPGGLGLFF. V usage is TRBV19 and J usage is TRBJ1-4, with a possible D match to TRBD1 (5 bases). The read terminates 3 residues ahead of where the CDR3 ends, so the germline J gene completes it. Per germline, CDR1 LNHDA and CDR2 SQIVND (reference sequence). The CDR3 is made up of 13 amino acids. The full variable domain, completed using reference TRBV19 and TRBJ1-4, is DGGITQSPKYLFRKEGQNVTLSCEQNLNHDAMYWYRQDPGQGLRLIYYSQIVNDFQKGDIAEGYSVSREKKESFPLTVTSAQKNPTAFYLCASSPPGGLGLFFGSGTQLSVL.

In regard to this clone: Coverage ceases 3 residues before the CDR3 finishes, and the germline J gene fills in the end. The chain employs TRBV27 and TRBJ1-2; D unclear. This CDR3 comprises 12 residues. Germline loops: CDR1 MNHEY, CDR2 SMNVEV (reference sequence). This CDR3 is CASREGALGYTF. Partial CDR3 DNA: TGTGCCAGCAGGGAGGGTGCCCTCGGT.

Remarks on this clone: The read ends 3 residues shy of where the CDR3 ends; the end is completed using the germline J gene. J is TRBJ1-4 and V is TRBV11-2, with D perhaps TRBD1 (5 bases). This CDR3 contains 12 residues. Germline values: CDR1 SGHAT, CDR2 FQNNGV. Trimming cost V 3 bases and J 8 bases, with 7 bases left between them. The CDR3 region is CASSFSGEKLFF. The sequenced CDR3 bases are TGTGCCAGCAGCTTTTCAGGGGAAAAA.

To note about this clone: The CDR3 end lies 3 residues beyond the end of the read and is filled in from the germline J gene. The genes are TRBV30 and TRBJ2-3, with a tentative D call TRBD2 (5 bases). Germline V gives CDR1 GTSNPN, CDR2 SVGIG (reference sequence). This CDR3 comprises 12 residues. CDR3 DNA (partial): TGTGCCTGGGGACTTCCCCGAGAGACG. It specifies CAWGLPRET. The CDR3 in its entirety is CAWGLPRETQYF.

Turning to this clone: The CDR3 is cut off 3 residues early in the read; its end comes from the germline J gene. V is TRBV30 and J is TRBJ1-1; D may be TRBD1 (6 bases). CDR3 length equals 15 residues. Germline V gives CDR1 GTSNPN, CDR2 SVGIG (reference sequence). V was shortened by 4 bases and J by 5 bases, with 20 bases between the two germline ends. The CDR3 reads CAWILGGGSVTEAFF. Incomplete CDR3 DNA: TGTGCCTGGATCCTTGGGGGCGGCAGTGTTACTGAA.

In regard to this clone: The read is 3 residues too short to cover the CDR3 end, so that end is filled in from the germline J gene. The genes are TRBV7-3 and TRBJ2-4; a possible D gene is TRBD1 (5 bases). This CDR3 is 14 amino acids long. In germline, CDR1 is SGHTA, CDR2 FQGTGA. The CDR3 DNA, read in part, is TGTGCCAGCAGCCCACGACAGACCAATCAGCCT. Its translation: CASSPRQTNQP. The complete CDR3 reads CASSPRQTNQPQYF.

Concerning this clone itself: From the germline J gene comes the end of the CDR3, since the read stops 3 residues before it. The chain couples TRBV20-1 to TRBJ2-3; 15 bases are shared with TRBD2. This CDR3 has 18 residues. Germline CDR1 reads DFQATT; CDR2 reads SNEGSKA (reference sequence). Unmatched junction bases numbered 8, after V lost 1 base and J lost 3 bases. CDR3 amino acids: CSARAGGGLAGGTDTQYF. CDR3 bases read: TGCAGTGCTAGAGCCGGAGGGGGACTAGCGGGGGGAACAGATACG.

Remarks on this clone: The read ends 3 residues before the CDR3 terminus; that terminus is restored from the germline J gene. The chain employs TRBV6-2 or TRBV6-3 and TRBJ2-3; TRBD1 aligns across 8 bases. The CDR3 consists of 16 residues. Trimming cost V 2 bases and J 1 base; bases outside gene matches: 5. Germline CDR1 is MNHEY and CDR2 is SVGEGT. The CDR3 bases that were read are TGTGCCAGCAGTTACGGGTCAGGGGGCCGCACAGATACG. Encoded protein: CASSYGSGGRTDT. The CDR3 in full is CASSYGSGGRTDTQYF.

With regard to this clone: The observed sequence ends 3 residues before the CDR3 terminus, with the missing tail filled in from the germline J gene. This chain connects TRBV28 to TRBJ2-7; 12 nucleotides line up with TRBD2. V dropped 5 bases and J dropped 3; count of bases not matched to a gene: 8. The CDR3 has 16 residues. Looked up from germline, CDR1 is MDHEN and CDR2 is SYDVKM. CDR3 bases read: TGTGCCAGCAGTACATCGACTAGCGGGAGTATCTACGAG. Protein sequence: CASSTSTSGSIYE. The whole CDR3 sequence is CASSTSTSGSIYEQYF.

A remark on this clone: The observed sequence ends 3 residues before the CDR3 terminus, with the missing tail filled in from the germline J gene. The gene calls are TRBV7-9 and TRBJ1-1, with 8 nucleotides matching TRBD1. CDR1 SEHNR and CDR2 FQNEAQ come from the germline V gene (reference sequence). The CDR3 has 14 amino acids. Losses at the gene ends were 3 bases for V and 2 bases for J; bases not matched to a gene: 2. CDR3 DNA, as far as it was read: TGTGCCAGCAGCTTCGACAGGGGAAACACTGAA. Translating gives CASSFDRGNTE. The whole CDR3 protein reads CASSFDRGNTEAFF.

To note about this clone: Read data end 3 residues before the CDR3 end; the end is taken from the germline J gene. The chain joins TRBV30 to TRBJ2-1; 11 bases line up with TRBD1. V was pared by 8 bases and J by 7 bases, with 4 bases of the junction left unmatched. CDR1 GTSNPN and CDR2 SVGIG come from the germline V gene (reference sequence). This CDR3 has 12 amino acids. The covered CDR3 bases are TGTGCCACCCGGGACAGGGGGAATGAG. This sequence encodes CATRDRGNE. Given in full, the CDR3 is CATRDRGNEQFF. Supplemented by reference TRBV30 and TRBJ2-1, the full variable domain reads SQTIHQWPATLVQPVGSPLSLECTVEGTSNPNLYWYRQAAGRGLQLLFYSVGIGQISSEVPQNLSASRPQDRQFILSSKKLLLSDSGFYLCATRDRGNEQFFGPGTRLTVL.

A note on this clone: From the germline J gene comes the end of the CDR3, since the read stops 3 residues before it. The J gene is TRBJ2-1, the V gene TRBV10-1; D may be TRBD1 (6 bases). The CDR3 spans 14 residues. Trimming removed 6 bases at V and 6 bases at J, with 15 bases between. Germline CDR1 and CDR2: WNHNN and SYGVQD (reference sequence). CDR3 sequence reads: CASSKNRVTNEQFF. The DNA read from the CDR3 is TGCGCCAGCAGCAAGAACAGGGTTACCAATGAG.

Comments on this clone: The read ends 3 residues early relative to the CDR3; the germline J gene fills the gap. The chain joins TRBV20-1 to TRBJ2-1, with 13 bases identical to TRBD2. The CDR3 is 14 residues long. V was clipped by 6 bases and J by 7 bases; unmatched bases: 6. Per the germline V gene, CDR1 is DFQATT and CDR2 is SNEGSKA (reference sequence). The CDR3 loop reads CSALGGLAGNEQFF. The DNA read from the CDR3 is TGCAGTGCCCTGGGGGGACTAGCGGGAAATGAG.

As to this clone: The CDR3 extends 3 residues past the end of the read, so its final part is completed from the germline J gene. J is TRBJ2-2 and V is TRBV19; 7 bases are a match to TRBD2. The V gene's germline CDR1 is LNHDA and CDR2 SQIVND (reference sequence). The length of the CDR3 is 15 residues. J was trimmed by 6 bases and V by 6 bases; bases with no gene match: 10. CDR3 protein: CASRGGGVQAGELFF. The CDR3 DNA, read in part, is TGTGCCAGTAGAGGTGGGGGGGTCCAGGCCGGGGAG.

A remark on this clone: The CDR3 end lies 3 residues beyond the end of the read and is filled in from the germline J gene. The chain employs TRBV5-1 and TRBJ2-5, with D hard to call. CDR3 length equals 14 residues. Germline lookup yields CDR1 SGHRS and CDR2 YFSETQ. Trimming took 5 bases from V and 2 from J, leaving 13 bases between them. The CDR3 protein is CASSRSDLQETQYF. The part of the CDR3 DNA that was read is TGCGCCAGCAGTCGGAGCGACCTACAAGAGACC. Using reference TRBV5-1 and TRBJ2-5 for the parts outside the CDR3, the full variable domain is KAGVTQTPRYLIKTRGQQVTLSCSPISGHRSVSWYQQTPGQGLQFLFEYFSETQRNKGNFPGRFSGRQFSNSRSEMNVSTLELGDSALYLCASSRSDLQETQYFGPGTRLLVL.

On this clone: Read coverage stops 3 residues before the CDR3 terminus; the germline J gene supplies the remainder. The chain is built from TRBV28 and TRBJ2-1, with 10 positions matching TRBD2. The junction had 5 bases not matched to a gene; V was cut back by 2 bases and J by 7 bases. Germline V gene lookup returns CDR1 MDHEN and CDR2 SYDVKM. This CDR3 contains 15 residues. The CDR3 region is CASSLGVAGGNEQFF. The DNA read from the CDR3 is TGTGCCAGCAGTTTAGGGGTAGCGGGAGGAAATGAG.

With respect to this clone: The CDR3 extends 3 residues past the end of the read, so its final part is completed from the germline J gene. V gene TRBV5-5 combines with J gene TRBJ1-1, with D possibly matching TRBD1 (5 bases). The ends were cut back, 0 bases at V and 7 bases at J, with 10 bases in the middle. The CDR3 is made up of 13 amino acids. The germline V gene has CDR1 SGHKS and CDR2 YYEKEE (reference sequence). The CDR3 is CASSLGPGGEAFF. The sequenced CDR3 bases are TGTGCCAGCAGCTTGGGCCCGGGGGGTGAA.

About this clone: The read finishes 3 residues shy of the CDR3 end, and the germline J gene is used to complete it. The V and J genes are TRBV18 and TRBJ1-2; D call uncertain. Germline CDR1 is KGHSH and CDR2 is LQKENI. The CDR3 contains 13 residues. The CDR3 bases that were read are TGTGCCAGCTCACCTACGAGGGCCGAGAGC. This translates into CASSPTRAES. The complete CDR3 protein is CASSPTRAESYTF. The full variable domain, its missing parts supplied by reference TRBV18 and TRBJ1-2, is NAGVMQNPRHLVRRRGQEARLRCSPMKGHSHVYWYRQLPEEGLKFMVYLQKENIIDESGMPKERFSAEFPKEGPSILRIQQVVRGDSAAYFCASSPTRAESYTFGSGTRLTVV.

For this clone: The CDR3 end is not reached by the read, which stops 3 residues before it; the germline J gene fills it in. The chain combines TRBV19 with TRBJ1-4; 7 bases match TRBD1. V dropped 5 bases and J dropped 0; count of bases not matched to a gene: 3. This CDR3 spans 15 amino acids. CDR1 is LNHDA and CDR2 is SQIVND in the germline V gene (reference sequence). CDR3 residues: CASSLTGSTNEKLFF. Partial CDR3 DNA: TGTGCCAGTAGTTTGACAGGGTCAACTAATGAAAAA.

Concerning this clone: The read is 3 residues too short to cover the CDR3 end, so that end is filled in from the germline J gene. The chain carries TRBV11-2 and TRBJ2-3, with 9 bases aligning to TRBD2. The CDR3 has 15 amino acids. Germline CDR1 and CDR2: SGHAT and FQNNGV. Unmatched junction bases numbered 8, after V lost 8 bases and J lost 2 bases. CDR3 DNA (partial): TGTGCCAGCGGACTGACTAGCGGTGCCACAGATACG. This sequence encodes CASGLTSGATDT. The CDR3 as a whole reads CASGLTSGATDTQYF.

Worth noting for this clone: The observed sequence ends 3 residues before the CDR3 terminus, with the missing tail filled in from the germline J gene. V gene TRBV5-1 combines with J gene TRBJ1-2; the D gene is possibly TRBD1 (6 bases). Trimming removed 1 base at V and 6 bases at J, with 13 bases between. CDR1 is SGHRS, CDR2 YFSETQ, per germline. The CDR3 length is 14 residues. Incomplete CDR3 DNA: TGCGCCAGCAGCTTGCTGTGGCAGGGGAATGGC. Translation: CASSLLWQGNG. The entire CDR3 protein reads CASSLLWQGNGYTF.

The covered CDR3 bases are TGTGCCAGCTCCCCGAAAAGGTCTCTAGCCAAAAACATT. Amino acids: CASSPKRSLAKNI. Given in full, the CDR3 is CASSPKRSLAKNIQYF. The chain is built from TRBV18 and TRBJ2-4; no clear D gene. From the germline J gene comes the end of the CDR3, since the read stops 3 residues before it. CDR1 and CDR2 (germline): KGHSH, LQKENI. CDR3 length equals 16 residues. The ends were cut back, 6 bases at V and 0 bases at J, with 15 bases in the middle.

As for this clone: Sequencing ends 3 residues short of the CDR3 end; the germline J gene provides the rest. The V and J genes are TRBV20-1 and TRBJ2-7; 9 bases agree with TRBD2. CDR3 length equals 15 residues. V lost 0 bases and J lost 2; bases outside the gene matches: 5. Germline loops: CDR1 DFQATT, CDR2 SNEGSKA (reference sequence). The part of the CDR3 DNA that was read is TGCAGTGCTAGAGATCGGGCTAGCGGGACCTACGAG. This codes for CSARDRASGTYE. The whole CDR3 is CSARDRASGTYEQYF.

The covered CDR3 bases are TGCAGTGCTAGAGATCGACTAGCGGGAGGGGCTGAG. Its protein product is CSARDRLAGGAE. The full CDR3 is CSARDRLAGGAEQFF. The chain combines TRBV20-1 with TRBJ2-1; 14 bases match TRBD2. The observed sequence ends 3 residues before the CDR3 terminus, with the missing tail filled in from the germline J gene. V trimming: 0 bases; J trimming: 9 bases; junction bases outside the gene matches: 4. Looked up from germline, CDR1 is DFQATT and CDR2 is SNEGSKA (reference sequence). The CDR3 loop spans 15 amino acids.

With regard to this clone: The read terminates 3 residues ahead of where the CDR3 ends, so the germline J gene completes it. V is TRBV7-8 and J is TRBJ1-5, with 12 bases aligning to TRBD1. This CDR3 contains 17 residues. Unmatched junction bases numbered 8, after V lost 4 bases and J lost 4 bases. Germline CDR1 reads SGHVS; CDR2 reads FQNEAQ. CDR3: CASSSSGTGGGNQPQHF. The part of the CDR3 DNA that was read is TGTGCCAGCAGCTCGAGTGGGACAGGGGGCGGAAATCAGCCC.

A note on this clone: The observed sequence ends 3 residues before the CDR3 terminus, with the missing tail filled in from the germline J gene. The chain combines TRBV7-6 with TRBJ2-1; 9 bases are a match to TRBD2. Per germline, CDR1 SGHVS and CDR2 FNYEAQ. Losses at the gene ends were 1 base for V and 7 bases for J; bases not matched to a gene: 5. This CDR3 comprises 15 residues. The CDR3 loop is CASSLGSGSRNEQFF. The DNA read from the CDR3 is TGTGCCAGCAGCTTAGGTAGCGGGAGTCGGAATGAG.

CDR3 DNA, as far as it was read: TGTGCCAGCGGGGCTTTGGCTAGCGGGAGCAGTGAG. It yields the protein CASGALASGSSE. The complete CDR3 protein is CASGALASGSSEQFF. The chain joins TRBV2 to TRBJ2-1; 10 nucleotides line up with TRBD2. The CDR3 goes on 3 residues after the read ends, and that part is filled in from the germline J gene. V gave up 8 bases and J gave up 9 bases; unmatched junction bases: 13. CDR3 length equals 15 residues. CDR1 is SNHLY, CDR2 FYNNEI, per germline.

As concerns this clone: The observed sequence ends 3 residues before the CDR3 terminus, with the missing tail filled in from the germline J gene. This chain joins TRBV7-9 and TRBJ2-7; 11 nucleotides match TRBD2. Trimming took 5 bases from V and 6 from J; bases not matched to a gene: 9. Germline CDR1 reads SEHNR; CDR2 reads FQNEAQ (reference sequence). CDR3 length equals 15 residues. The sequenced part of the CDR3 DNA is TGTGCCAGCAGCGCCCAACTAGCGGGAGCCCCCGAG. Its translation: CASSAQLAGAPE. The entire CDR3 protein reads CASSAQLAGAPEQYF.